These 5 T cell receptor beta chains share one sample of origin, sequenced in a study of T cell responses to AZD1222 COVID-19 vaccine. Assay: immunoSEQ multiplex PCR; the TCRdb copy retains only in-frame clones and omits some. Here the sample spans 80,000 to 130,000 clones, about 83% being singletons. Specimen: peripheral blood, collected on day 0 of AZD1222 vaccination. The receptor set was obtained from an adult in good health.

The gene calls are TRBV23-1 and TRBJ1-4; D uncertain. TRBV23-1 belongs to the ORF category, with a function that is uncertain. This CDR3 spans 17 amino acids. The V end was cut by 0 bases, the J end by 3 bases, with 14 bases between. In DNA, the CDR3 is TGCGCCAGCAGTCAATCCGAAACGCGGTGGGCTAATGAAAAACTGTTTTTT. This translates into CASSQSETRWANEKLFF.

About this clone: The same CDR3 can be traced to other DNA sequences in this sample. The chain couples TRBV9 to TRBJ1-5; no clear D. CDR3 length: 14 residues. Trimming shortened V by 0 bases and J by 4 bases, and 8 bases separated the two germline ends. Germline CDR1 reads SGDLS; CDR2 reads YYNGEE. CDR3 coding DNA: TGTGCCAGCAGCGTAGGTCACAGTAATCAGCCCCAGCATTTT. Residues: CASSVGHSNQPQHF.

This chain uses TRBV6-2 or TRBV6-3 with TRBJ1-5; tentatively, D is TRBD1 (5 bases). Germline CDR1 reads MNHEY; CDR2 reads SVGEGT. This CDR3 has 14 residues. The V and J ends lost 7 bases and 7 bases respectively, with 17 bases between them. Here the CDR3 reads CASNPGGGRQPQHF. The CDR3 coding sequence is TGTGCCAGCAACCCCGGTGGGGGACGCCAGCCCCAGCATTTT.

The chain is built from TRBV7-9 and TRBJ2-5; 10 bases match TRBD1. V was clipped by 10 bases and J by 1 base; unmatched bases: 9. The CDR3 contains 15 residues. CDR1 is SEHNR, CDR2 FQNEAQ, per germline (reference sequence). CDR3 coding DNA: TGTGCCAACGGGGTGGGACAGGGGATCCAAGAGACCCAGTACTTC. Its translation: CANGVGQGIQETQYF.

This chain uses TRBV6-5 with TRBJ1-3, with TRBD1 identical over 8 bases. CDR3 size: 14 residues. Looked up from germline, CDR1 is MNHEY and CDR2 is SVGAGI. The ends lost 6 bases at V and 4 bases at J; junction bases unmatched: 5. CDR3 loop: CASSTGGKGNTIYF. CDR3 in DNA: TGTGCCAGCAGCACAGGGGGGAAGGGAAACACCATATATTTT.